A selection of T cell receptor beta chains follows, all from one sample in a study of neurological immune-mediated disorders. TCRdb independently ran MiXCR on the 5' RACE reads; one entry per CDR3 protein. The repertoire holds some 49,000 distinct CDR3 sequences, over 10% seen once, with 4.5% to 5.5% in the top ten. The sample was PBMCs. These receptors were taken from a male donor with HTLV-1-associated myelopathy (HAM/TSP). CDR3s include the opening cysteine and the closing phenylalanine or tryptophan. Fields, in order: CDR3 length, V gene, clone size, J gene, D gene, CDR3 DNA, CDR3 protein. The D gene is left open where the match is weak. Rows give clone size only sometimes, using once, few, many, or a class for an expanded clone.

>13|TRBV29-1|many|TRBJ1-1|TRBD1
TGCAGCGTACGGACAGGTGTGAACACTGAAGCTTTCTTT
CSVRTGVNTEAFF
>13|TRBV29-1|many|TRBJ1-1|NA
TGCAGCGTTCCCAGGATTTCGAACACTGAAGCTTTCTTT
CSVPRISNTEAFF
>15|TRBV6-6|many|TRBJ1-2|TRBD1
TGTGCCAGCAGTTACCCCCAGGGGGCTGCCTATGGCTACACCTTC
CASSYPQGAAYGYTF
>13|TRBV24-1|many|TRBJ2-2|NA
TGTGCCACCAGTGATTATTACGTCGGGGAGCTGTTTTTT
CATSDYYVGELFF
>11|TRBV7-2|many|TRBJ1-2|NA
TGTGCCAGCAGCCGGCAAGGCGGCTACACCTTC
CASSRQGGYTF
>14|TRBV6-5|NA|TRBJ1-4|NA
TGTGCCAGCAGAAGACATGGTGGAGGGGAAAAACTGTTTTTT
CASRRHGGGEKLFF
>16|TRBV20-1|many|TRBJ2-2|NA
TGCAGTGCAACCCACCCGGGATTTCAGAACACCGGGGAGCTGTTTTTT
CSATHPGFQNTGELFF
>15|TRBV7-6|many|TRBJ1-4|NA
TGTGCCAGCAGCTTAGAAGGGGCAACTAATGAAAAACTGTTTTTT
CASSLEGATNEKLFF
>14|TRBV9|NA|TRBJ1-1|TRBD1
TGTGCCAGCAGCCCGCGACAGGGAGGCACTGAAGCTTTCTTT
CASSPRQGGTEAFF
>17|TRBV5-6|NA|TRBJ2-1|NA
TGTGCCAGCAGCCAGGAGGGGTTGGTAGAATATTACAATGAGCAGTTCTTT
CASSQEGLVEYYNEQFF
>13|TRBV6-4|NA|TRBJ2-5|TRBD1
TGTTCCAGCAGTGAGACAGGGTTGGAGACCCAGTACTTC
CSSSETGLETQYF
>14|TRBV9|many|TRBJ2-5|TRBD2
TGTGCCAGCAGCCCTAGCGGGGGGATGGAGACCCAGTACTTC
CASSPSGGMETQYF
>12|TRBV20-1|many|TRBJ2-3|NA
TGCAGTGCTAGGTCAGGCACAGATACGCAGTATTTT
CSARSGTDTQYF